These 7 T cell receptor beta chains share one sample of origin, sequenced in a study of T cells after yellow fever vaccination. MiXCR, applied by TCRdb to the 5' RACE reads, yields one record per CDR3 protein. The sample records some 420,000 distinct CDR3 sequences, roughly 20% being singletons. Source: PBMCs, taken before the yellow fever booster vaccination. All receptors come from a man between 18 and 35 years old who received the YFV17D yellow fever vaccine.

The V and J genes are TRBV4-2 and TRBJ2-3; possible D gene TRBD2, 7 bases. CDR3 length: 16 residues. The germline V and J ends were trimmed by 5 bases and 5 bases, with 20 bases remaining between them. CDR1 LGHNA and CDR2 YNFKEQ come from the germline V gene. In DNA, the CDR3 is TGTGCCAGCAGCGCCGGTCGGGGGGCCCAGTTAGATACGCAGTATTTT. Translated, it gives CASSAGRGAQLDTQYF.

The chain recombines TRBV29-1 with TRBJ1-2; tentative D call: TRBD1 (6 bases). The germline V and J ends were trimmed by 1 base and 0 bases, with 15 bases remaining between them. This CDR3 has 16 amino acids. Germline lookup yields CDR1 SQVTM and CDR2 ANQGSEA. The CDR3 loop is CSVEVYDRRANYGYTF. The CDR3 nucleotides read TGCAGCGTTGAAGTTTACGACAGGAGAGCTAACTATGGCTACACCTTC.

This clonotype was seen repeatedly, ten times or more. The rearrangement links TRBV20-1 to TRBJ2-5; 8 positions match TRBD2. V dropped 3 bases and J dropped 3; count of bases not matched to a gene: 3. The CDR3 length is 13 residues. In germline, CDR1 is DFQATT, CDR2 SNEGSKA (reference sequence). The CDR3: CSASGGVEETQYF. CDR3 bases: TGCAGTGCTAGCGGGGGGGTTGAAGAGACCCAGTACTTC.

The gene calls are TRBV15 and TRBJ2-3; D is possibly TRBD1 (6 bases). Trimming removed 1 base at V and 4 bases at J, with 9 bases between. The germline V gene has CDR1 LNHNV and CDR2 YYDKDF (reference sequence). The CDR3 is 14 residues long. The CDR3 sequence: CATSRGGRADTQYF. CDR3 DNA sequence: TGTGCCACCAGCAGAGGGGGGCGCGCAGATACGCAGTATTTT.

The genes are TRBV12-5 and TRBJ2-5; a possible D gene is TRBD2 (5 bases). The V end was cut by 5 bases, the J end by 2 bases, with 18 bases between. Germline loops: CDR1 LGHNT, CDR2 FRNRAP. This CDR3 comprises 16 residues. The CDR3 loop is CASGPPSSGIQETQYF. Here the CDR3 DNA reads TGTGCTAGTGGTCCCCCTAGCAGTGGCATACAAGAGACCCAGTACTTC.

CDR3 coding DNA: TGTGCCAGCAGTTTGTCCCCCGCTGGAGAAGCTTTCTTT. Encoded protein: CASSLSPAGEAFF. This chain links TRBV27 with TRBJ1-1; D gene unclear. Trimming stripped 3 bases from V and 8 bases from J, with 13 bases between. CDR3 length equals 13 residues. The V gene's germline CDR1 is MNHEY and CDR2 SMNVEV (reference sequence).

This chain links TRBV18 with TRBJ2-4; D is perhaps TRBD1 (5 bases). Germline-derived CDR1 and CDR2 are KGHSH and LQKENI. V lost 1 base to trimming and J lost 4 bases, with 11 bases between them. This CDR3 spans 15 amino acids. The chain's CDR3 is CASSPRETAKNIQYF. The CDR3 nucleotides are TGTGCCAGCTCACCACGAGAGACAGCAAAAAACATTCAGTACTTC.